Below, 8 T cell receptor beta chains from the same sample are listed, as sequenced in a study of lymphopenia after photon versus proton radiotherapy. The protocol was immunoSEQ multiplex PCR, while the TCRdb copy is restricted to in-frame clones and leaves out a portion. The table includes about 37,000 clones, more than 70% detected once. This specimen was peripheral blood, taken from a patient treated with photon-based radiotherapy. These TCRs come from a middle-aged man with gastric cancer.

CDR3 coding DNA: TGTGCCAGCAGCTTGGCCGCTGACTGGAGCTCCTACGAGCAGTACTTC. It specifies CASSLAADWSSYEQYF. The chain joins TRBV5-8 to TRBJ2-7; D gene uncertain. The CDR3 loop spans 16 amino acids. V lost 0 bases and J lost 0, with 13 bases in between. Germline loops: CDR1 SGHTS, CDR2 YDEGEE.

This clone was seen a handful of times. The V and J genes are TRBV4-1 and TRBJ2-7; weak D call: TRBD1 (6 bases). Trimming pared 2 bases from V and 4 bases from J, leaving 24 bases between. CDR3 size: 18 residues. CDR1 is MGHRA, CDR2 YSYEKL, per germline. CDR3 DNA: TGCGCCAGCAGCCAATTCACCCACCCCGCCAGGGGTGAGTACGAGCAGTACTTC. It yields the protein CASSQFTHPARGEYEQYF.

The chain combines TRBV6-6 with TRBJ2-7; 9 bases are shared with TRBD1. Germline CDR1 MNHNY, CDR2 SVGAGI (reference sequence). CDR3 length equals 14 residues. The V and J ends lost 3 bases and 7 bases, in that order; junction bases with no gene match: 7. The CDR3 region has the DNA TGTGCCAGCAGTTATGGACAGGGGACGTGGGAGCAGTACTTC. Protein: CASSYGQGTWEQYF.

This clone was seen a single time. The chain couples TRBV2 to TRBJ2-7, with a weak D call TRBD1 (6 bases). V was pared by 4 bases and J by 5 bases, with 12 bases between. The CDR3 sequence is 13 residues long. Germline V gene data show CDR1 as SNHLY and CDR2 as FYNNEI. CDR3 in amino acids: CASSVERDNEQYF. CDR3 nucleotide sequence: TGTGCCAGCAGTGTAGAACGGGACAACGAGCAGTACTTC.

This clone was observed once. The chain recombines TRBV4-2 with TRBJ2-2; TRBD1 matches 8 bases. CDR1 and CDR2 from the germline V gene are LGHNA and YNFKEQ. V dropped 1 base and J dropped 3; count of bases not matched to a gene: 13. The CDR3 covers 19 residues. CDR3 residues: CASSQGSPSTGVYTGELFF. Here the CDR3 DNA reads TGTGCCAGCAGCCAAGGGTCTCCGTCGACAGGGGTGTACACCGGGGAGCTGTTTTTT.

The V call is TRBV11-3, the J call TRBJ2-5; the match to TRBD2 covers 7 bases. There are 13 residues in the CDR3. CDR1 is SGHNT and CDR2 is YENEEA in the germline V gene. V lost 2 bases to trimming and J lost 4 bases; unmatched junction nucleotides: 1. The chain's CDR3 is CASSLWGGETQYF. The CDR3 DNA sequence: TGTGCCAGCAGCTTATGGGGGGGAGAGACCCAGTACTTC.

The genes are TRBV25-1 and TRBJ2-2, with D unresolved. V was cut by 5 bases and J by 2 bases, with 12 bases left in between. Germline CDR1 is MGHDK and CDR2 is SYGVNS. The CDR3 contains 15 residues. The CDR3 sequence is CASSRIGKNTGELFF. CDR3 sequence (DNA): TGTGCCAGCAGTCGAATCGGCAAAAACACCGGGGAGCTGTTTTTT.

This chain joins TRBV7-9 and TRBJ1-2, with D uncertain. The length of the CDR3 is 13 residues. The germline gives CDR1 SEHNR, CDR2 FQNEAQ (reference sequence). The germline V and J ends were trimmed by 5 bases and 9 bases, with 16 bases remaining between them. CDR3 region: CASSHPEGVSYTF. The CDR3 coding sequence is TGTGCCAGCAGCCACCCGGAGGGAGTAAGCTACACCTTC. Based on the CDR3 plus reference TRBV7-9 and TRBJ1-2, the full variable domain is DTGVSQNPRHKITKRGQNVTFRCDPISEHNRLYWYRQTLGQGPEFLTYFQNEAQLEKSRLLSDRFSAERPKGSFSTLEIQRTEQGDSAMYLCASSHPEGVSYTFGSGTRLTVV.